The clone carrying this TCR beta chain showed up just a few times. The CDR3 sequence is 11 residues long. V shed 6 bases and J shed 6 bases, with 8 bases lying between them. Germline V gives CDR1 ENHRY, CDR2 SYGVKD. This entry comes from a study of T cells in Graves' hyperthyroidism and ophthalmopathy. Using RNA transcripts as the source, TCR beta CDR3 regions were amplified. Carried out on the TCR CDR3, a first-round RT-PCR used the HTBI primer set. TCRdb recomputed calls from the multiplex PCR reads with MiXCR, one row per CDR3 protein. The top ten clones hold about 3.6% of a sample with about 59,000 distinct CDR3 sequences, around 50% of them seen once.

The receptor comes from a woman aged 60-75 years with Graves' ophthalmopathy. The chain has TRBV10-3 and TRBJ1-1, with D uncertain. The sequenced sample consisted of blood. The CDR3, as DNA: TGTGCCATCAGCGGCGCTTCTGAAGCTTTCTTT. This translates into CAISGASEAFF.